This paragraph covers one T cell receptor (beta chain) sequence. The sample originates from a study of cytomegalovirus exposure and HLA in healthy donors. The PCR employed 60 Vbeta primers together with 13 Jbeta primers. Method: immunoSEQ multiplex PCR; TCRdb's copy keeps in-frame clones and lacks some. In all, the sample yields 150,000 or so clones. Trimming cost V 5 bases and J 5 bases; bases outside gene matches: 14. This CDR3 spans 16 amino acids. Looked up from germline, CDR1 is SGHRS and CDR2 is YFSETQ. V gene TRBV5-1 combines with J gene TRBJ2-7, with TRBD1 identical over 9 bases. The sequencing sample was made of PBMCs. The clonotype was recovered from a man between 18 and 29 years old in good health and CMV-seronegative. This CDR3 is CASRPPGGTGRNEQYF. Here the CDR3 DNA reads TGCGCCAGCAGACCCCCTGGAGGGACAGGGAGGAACGAGCAGTACTTC.